This T cell receptor (beta chain) was identified during a study of graft-versus-host responses after intestinal transplantation. Overall study results and limits: Circulating GvH clones peaking coincided with falling HvG clones soon after transplant.

On this clone: Antigen unknown.

Some clones are missing from TCRdb's copy, which holds only in-frame ones; the method was immunoSEQ multiplex PCR. The data hold tens of thousands of clones, with roughly 90% observed a single time. The trim removed 0 bases at V and 5 bases at J, leaving 9 bases unmatched. The CDR3 has 17 amino acids. CDR1 and CDR2 from the germline V gene are LGHNA and YSLEER. V and J are TRBV4-3 and TRBJ2-1; 8 bases align to TRBD1. Sequencing used unstimulated CD8+ T cells sorted from spleen or lymph node cells, obtained before intestinal transplant. The TCR comes from a human donor who received an intestinal transplant. The CDR3 DNA follows: TGCGCCAGCAGCCAAGAGGGCCCAGGGGGCGCAAACAATGAGCAGTTCTTC. Its protein is CASSQEGPGGANNEQFF.